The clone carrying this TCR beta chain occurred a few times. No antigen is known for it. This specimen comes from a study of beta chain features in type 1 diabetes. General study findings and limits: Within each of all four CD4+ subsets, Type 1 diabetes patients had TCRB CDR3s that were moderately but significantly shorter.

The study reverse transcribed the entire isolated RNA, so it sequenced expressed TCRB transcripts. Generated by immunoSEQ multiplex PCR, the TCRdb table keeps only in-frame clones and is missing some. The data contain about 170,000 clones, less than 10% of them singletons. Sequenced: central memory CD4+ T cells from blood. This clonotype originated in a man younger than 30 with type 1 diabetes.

The CDR3 loop is CAIRLAGESYEQYF. As DNA, the CDR3 is TGTGCCATCCGACTAGCGGGAGAATCCTACGAGCAGTACTTC. This sequence joins TRBV6-5 and TRBJ2-7, with TRBD2 identical over 12 bases. J gave up 1 base and V 10 bases, and 5 bases lay outside the gene matches. The germline V gene encodes CDR1 MNHEY and CDR2 SVGAGI. This CDR3 has 14 residues.